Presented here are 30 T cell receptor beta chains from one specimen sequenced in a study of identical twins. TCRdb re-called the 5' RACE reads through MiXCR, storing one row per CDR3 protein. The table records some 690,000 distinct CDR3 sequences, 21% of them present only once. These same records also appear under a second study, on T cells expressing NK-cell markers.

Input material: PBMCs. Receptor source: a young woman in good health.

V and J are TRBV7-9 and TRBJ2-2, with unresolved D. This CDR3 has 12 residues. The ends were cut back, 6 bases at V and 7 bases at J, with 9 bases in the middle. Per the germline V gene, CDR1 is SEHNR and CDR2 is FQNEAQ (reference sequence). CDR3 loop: CASRRLGGELFF. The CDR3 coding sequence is TGTGCCAGCAGACGTCTAGGCGGGGAGCTGTTTTTT.

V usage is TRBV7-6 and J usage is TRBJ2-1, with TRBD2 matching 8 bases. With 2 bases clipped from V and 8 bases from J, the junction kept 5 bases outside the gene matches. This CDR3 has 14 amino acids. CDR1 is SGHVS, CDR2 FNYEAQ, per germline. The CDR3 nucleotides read TGTGCCAGCAGCTTAAGAGCGGGAGCCCATGAGCAGTTCTTC. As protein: CASSLRAGAHEQFF.

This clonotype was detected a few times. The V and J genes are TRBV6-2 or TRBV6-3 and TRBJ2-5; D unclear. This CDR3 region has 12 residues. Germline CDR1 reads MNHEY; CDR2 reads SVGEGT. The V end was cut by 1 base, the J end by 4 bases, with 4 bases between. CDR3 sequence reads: CASSYYGETQYF. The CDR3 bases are TGTGCCAGCAGTTACTATGGAGAGACCCAGTACTTC.

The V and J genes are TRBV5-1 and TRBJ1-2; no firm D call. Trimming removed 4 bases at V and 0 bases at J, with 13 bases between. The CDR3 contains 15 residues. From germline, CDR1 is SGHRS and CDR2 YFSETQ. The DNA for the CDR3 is TGCGCCAGCAGCGCAGCCCCAGCCTCTAACTATGGCTACACCTTC. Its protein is CASSAAPASNYGYTF.

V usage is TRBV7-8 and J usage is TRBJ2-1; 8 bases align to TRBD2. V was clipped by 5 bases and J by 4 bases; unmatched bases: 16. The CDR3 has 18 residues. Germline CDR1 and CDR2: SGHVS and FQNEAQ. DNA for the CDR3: TGTGCCAGCAGCCTCACGACGGGTTTAGCGGGGCTTTACAATGAGCAGTTCTTC. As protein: CASSLTTGLAGLYNEQFF.

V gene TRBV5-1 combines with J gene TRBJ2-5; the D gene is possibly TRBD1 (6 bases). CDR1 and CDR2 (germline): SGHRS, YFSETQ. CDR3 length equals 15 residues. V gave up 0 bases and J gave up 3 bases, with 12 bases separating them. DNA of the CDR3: TGCGCCAGCAGCTTGGTGGGGGCGCAGGAAGAGACCCAGTACTTC. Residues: CASSLVGAQEETQYF. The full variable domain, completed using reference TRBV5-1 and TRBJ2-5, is KAGVTQTPRYLIKTRGQQVTLSCSPISGHRSVSWYQQTPGQGLQFLFEYFSETQRNKGNFPGRFSGRQFSNSRSEMNVSTLELGDSALYLCASSLVGAQEETQYFGPGTRLLVL.

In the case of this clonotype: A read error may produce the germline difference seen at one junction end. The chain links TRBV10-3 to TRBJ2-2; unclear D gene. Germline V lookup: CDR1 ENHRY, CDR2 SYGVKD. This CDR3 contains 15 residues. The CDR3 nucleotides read TGTACCATCAGTGAGTACCTGGAGAGGACCGGGGAGCTGTTTTTT. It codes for CTISEYLERTGELFF.

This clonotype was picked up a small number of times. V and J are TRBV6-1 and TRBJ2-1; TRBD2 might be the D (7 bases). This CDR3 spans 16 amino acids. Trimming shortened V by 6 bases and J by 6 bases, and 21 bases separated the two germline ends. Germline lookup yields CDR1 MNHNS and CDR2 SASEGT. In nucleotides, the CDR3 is TGTGCCAGCAGCCTCCTAATGGGAGGGGGTGGCAATGAGCAGTTCTTC. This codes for CASSLLMGGGGNEQFF.

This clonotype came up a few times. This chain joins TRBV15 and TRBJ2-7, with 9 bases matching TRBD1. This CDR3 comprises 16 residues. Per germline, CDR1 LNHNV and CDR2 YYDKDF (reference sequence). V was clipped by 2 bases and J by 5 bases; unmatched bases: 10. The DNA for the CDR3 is TGTGCCACCAGCAGATTGAGGGGACAGGGTTCTGACGAGCAGTACTTC. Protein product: CATSRLRGQGSDEQYF.

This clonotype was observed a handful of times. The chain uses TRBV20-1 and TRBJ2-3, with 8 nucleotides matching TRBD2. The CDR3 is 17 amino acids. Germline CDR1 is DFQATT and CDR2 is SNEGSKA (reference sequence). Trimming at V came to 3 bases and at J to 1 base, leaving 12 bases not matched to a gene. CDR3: CSASGGAGLRGTDTQYF. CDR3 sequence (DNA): TGCAGTGCTAGCGGGGGGGCCGGTCTGCGAGGCACAGATACGCAGTATTTT.

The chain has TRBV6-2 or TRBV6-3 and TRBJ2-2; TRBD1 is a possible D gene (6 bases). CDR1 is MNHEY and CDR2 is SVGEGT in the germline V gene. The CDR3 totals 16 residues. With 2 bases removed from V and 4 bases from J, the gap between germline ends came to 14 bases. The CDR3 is CASSYPRTDFTGELFF. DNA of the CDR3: TGTGCCAGCAGTTACCCACGGACAGACTTCACCGGGGAGCTGTTTTTT.

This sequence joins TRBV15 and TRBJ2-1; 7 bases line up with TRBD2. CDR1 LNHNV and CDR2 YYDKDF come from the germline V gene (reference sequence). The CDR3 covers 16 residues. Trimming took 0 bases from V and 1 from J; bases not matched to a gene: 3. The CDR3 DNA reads TGTGCCACCAGCAGAGAAGCGGGGAGATCCTACAATGAGCAGTTCTTC. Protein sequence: CATSREAGRSYNEQFF.

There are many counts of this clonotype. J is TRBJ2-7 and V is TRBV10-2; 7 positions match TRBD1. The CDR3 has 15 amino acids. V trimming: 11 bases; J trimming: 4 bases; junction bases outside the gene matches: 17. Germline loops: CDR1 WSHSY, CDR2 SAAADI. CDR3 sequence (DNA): TGCGCCGTCAGGATTCCGGGACAGACCCCATACGAGCAGTACTTC. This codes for CAVRIPGQTPYEQYF.

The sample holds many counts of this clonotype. CDR3 sequence (DNA): TGTGCCAGCAGTTTGACAGGGATGAATCAGCCCCAGCATTTT. Protein sequence: CASSLTGMNQPQHF. The gene calls are TRBV12-3 or TRBV12-4 and TRBJ1-5; TRBD1 aligns across 7 bases. The CDR3 contains 14 residues. The V gene end was trimmed by 3 bases and the J gene end by 4 bases; junction bases not matched to a gene: 3.

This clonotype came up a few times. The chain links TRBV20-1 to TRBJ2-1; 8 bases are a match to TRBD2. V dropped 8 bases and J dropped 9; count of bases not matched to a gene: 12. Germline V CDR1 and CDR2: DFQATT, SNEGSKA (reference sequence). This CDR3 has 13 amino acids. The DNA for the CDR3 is TGCAGTTGTCACCGGGGGGGGGCTAGTGAGCAGTTCTTC. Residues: CSCHRGGASEQFF.

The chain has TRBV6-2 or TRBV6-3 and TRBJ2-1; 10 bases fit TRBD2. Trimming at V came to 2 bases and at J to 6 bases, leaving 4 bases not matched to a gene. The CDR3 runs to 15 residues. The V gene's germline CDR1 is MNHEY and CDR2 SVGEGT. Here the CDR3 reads CASSYRVAGGNEQFF. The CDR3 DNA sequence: TGTGCCAGCAGTTACCGAGTAGCGGGAGGCAATGAGCAGTTCTTC.

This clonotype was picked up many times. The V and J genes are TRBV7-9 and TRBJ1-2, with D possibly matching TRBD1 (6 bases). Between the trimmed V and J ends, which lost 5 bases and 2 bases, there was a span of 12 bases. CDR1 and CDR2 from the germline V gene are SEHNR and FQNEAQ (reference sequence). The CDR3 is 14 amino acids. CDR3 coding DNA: TGTGCCAGCAGCCCATATACAGGGAACTATGGCTACACCTTC. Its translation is CASSPYTGNYGYTF.

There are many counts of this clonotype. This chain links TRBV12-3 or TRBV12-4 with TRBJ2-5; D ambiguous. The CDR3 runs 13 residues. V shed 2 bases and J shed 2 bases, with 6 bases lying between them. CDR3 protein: CASSLLEQETQYF. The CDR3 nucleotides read TGTGCCAGCAGTTTATTGGAGCAAGAGACCCAGTACTTC.

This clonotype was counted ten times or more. CDR3 in amino acids: CASSYRDQETQYF. Written as DNA, the CDR3 is TGTGCCAGCAGTTACAGGGATCAAGAGACCCAGTACTTC. The chain carries TRBV6-5 and TRBJ2-5; no clear D gene. Germline V gene sequence: CDR1 MNHEY, CDR2 SVGAGI. The germline V and J ends were trimmed by 2 bases and 2 bases, with 6 bases remaining between them. CDR3 length: 13 amino acids.

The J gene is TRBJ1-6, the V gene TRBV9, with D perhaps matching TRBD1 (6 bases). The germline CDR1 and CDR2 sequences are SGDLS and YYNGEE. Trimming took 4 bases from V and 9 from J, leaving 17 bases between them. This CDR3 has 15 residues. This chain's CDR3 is CASSLQDSTGSPLHF. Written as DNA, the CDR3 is TGTGCCAGCAGCCTACAGGACAGTACAGGTTCACCCCTCCACTTT.

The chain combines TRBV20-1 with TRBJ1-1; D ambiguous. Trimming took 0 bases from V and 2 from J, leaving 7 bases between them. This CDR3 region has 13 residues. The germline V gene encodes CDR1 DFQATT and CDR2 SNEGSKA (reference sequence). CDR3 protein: CSARDPSNTEAFF. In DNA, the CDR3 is TGCAGTGCTAGAGATCCGTCAAACACTGAAGCTTTCTTT.

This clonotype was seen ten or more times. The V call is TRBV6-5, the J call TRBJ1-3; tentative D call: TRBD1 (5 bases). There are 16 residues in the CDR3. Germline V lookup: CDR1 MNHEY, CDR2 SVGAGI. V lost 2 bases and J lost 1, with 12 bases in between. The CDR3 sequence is CASSYTGGISGNTIYF. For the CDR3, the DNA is TGTGCCAGCAGTTACACCGGGGGGATATCTGGAAACACCATATATTTT.

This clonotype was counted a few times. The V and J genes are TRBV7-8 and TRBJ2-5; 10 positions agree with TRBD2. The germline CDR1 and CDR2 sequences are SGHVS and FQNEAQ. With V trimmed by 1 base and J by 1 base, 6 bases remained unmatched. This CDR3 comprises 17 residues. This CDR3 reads CASSLGVTSGSQETQYF. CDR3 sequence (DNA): TGTGCCAGCAGCTTAGGAGTGACTAGCGGGTCCCAAGAGACCCAGTACTTC.

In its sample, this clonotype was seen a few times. The CDR3 coding sequence is TGCAGCGTTGCAATGACTAGCGGGAGGGAAGAGACCCAGTACTTC. This codes for CSVAMTSGREETQYF. The chain joins TRBV29-1 to TRBJ2-5; 14 bases line up with TRBD2. Germline CDR1 reads SQVTM; CDR2 reads ANQGSEA. V lost 4 bases, J lost 3 bases, and 4 bases stayed unmatched. The CDR3 extends over 15 amino acids.

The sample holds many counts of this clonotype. The CDR3 DNA reads as TGTGCCAGCACCCCCTCCGTGGCAGACTACGAGCAGTACTTC. This gives the protein CASTPSVADYEQYF. The chain links TRBV9 to TRBJ2-7; D is unresolved. Germline-derived CDR1 and CDR2 are SGDLS and YYNGEE. Trimming pared 6 bases from V and 3 bases from J, leaving 16 bases between. The CDR3 contains 14 residues.

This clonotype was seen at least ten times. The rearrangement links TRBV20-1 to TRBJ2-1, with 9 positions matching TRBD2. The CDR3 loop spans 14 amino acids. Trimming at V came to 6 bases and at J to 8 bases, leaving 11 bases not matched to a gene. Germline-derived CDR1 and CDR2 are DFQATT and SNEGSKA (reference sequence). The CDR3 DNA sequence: TGCAGTGCCATTAGCGGGAGCGTGTGGGATGAGCAGTTCTTC. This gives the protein CSAISGSVWDEQFF.

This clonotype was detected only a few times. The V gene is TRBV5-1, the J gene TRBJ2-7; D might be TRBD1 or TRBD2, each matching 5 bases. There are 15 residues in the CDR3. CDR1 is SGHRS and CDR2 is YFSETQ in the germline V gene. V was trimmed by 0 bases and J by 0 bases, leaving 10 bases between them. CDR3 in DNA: TGCGCCAGCAGCTTGGGGGACGGAAGCTCCTACGAGCAGTACTTC. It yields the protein CASSLGDGSSYEQYF.

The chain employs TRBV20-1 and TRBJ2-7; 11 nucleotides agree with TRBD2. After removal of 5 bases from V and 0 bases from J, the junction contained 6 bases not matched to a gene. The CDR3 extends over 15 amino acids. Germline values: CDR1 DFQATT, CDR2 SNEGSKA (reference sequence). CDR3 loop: CSARTGTSGSYEQYF. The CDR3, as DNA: TGCAGTGCTCGGACCGGGACTAGCGGCTCCTACGAGCAGTACTTC.

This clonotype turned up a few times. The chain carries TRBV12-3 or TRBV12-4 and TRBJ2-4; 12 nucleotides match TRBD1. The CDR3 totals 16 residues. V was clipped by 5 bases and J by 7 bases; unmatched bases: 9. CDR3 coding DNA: TGTGCCAGCAGTCCCCGGGACAGGGGGCTGGTTAACATTCAGTACTTC. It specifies CASSPRDRGLVNIQYF.

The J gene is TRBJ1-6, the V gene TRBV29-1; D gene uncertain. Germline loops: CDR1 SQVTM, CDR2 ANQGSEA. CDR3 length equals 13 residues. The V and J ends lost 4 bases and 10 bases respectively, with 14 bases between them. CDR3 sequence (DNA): TGCAGCGTTGGGGAGGGTGGTGGATCACCCCTCCACTTT. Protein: CSVGEGGGSPLHF.